These 2 T cell receptor beta chains originate from one sample sequenced in a study of CD8 T cells in ankylosing spondylitis. TCRdb re-called the 5' RACE reads with MiXCR, one entry per CDR3 protein. The sample holds 150,000 to 250,000 distinct CDR3 sequences, roughly 12% seen once. Sequenced input: blood, either unsorted or a sorted T cell fraction (not recorded which). These receptors all stem from a male donor with ankylosing spondylitis or in good health (not recorded which).

This clonotype occurred a few times. This chain joins TRBV3-1 and TRBJ2-1; TRBD2 matches 10 bases. Trimming at V came to 0 bases and at J to 2 bases, leaving 7 bases not matched to a gene. This CDR3 has 18 residues. Per germline, CDR1 LGHDT and CDR2 YNNKEL (reference sequence). For the CDR3, the DNA is TGTGCCAGCAGCCAAGATTCCCTAGCGGGAGTCCCCTACAATGAGCAGTTCTTC. This encodes CASSQDSLAGVPYNEQFF.

The sample holds a few counts of this clonotype. A much more abundant neighbour one base away suggests this may be a read error. The V call is TRBV12-3 or TRBV12-4, the J call TRBJ2-5; D uncertain. Between the trimmed V and J ends, which lost 3 bases and 0 bases, there was a span of 11 bases. This CDR3 has 15 amino acids. The CDR3 nucleotides are TGTGCCAGCAGTTTCCTCGTAAAGGACCAAGAGACCCAGTACTTC. Amino acid sequence: CASSFLVKDQETQYF.